Following are 21 T cell receptor beta chains from one sample sequenced in a study of control samples from healthy donors and cancer patients. Sequencing was performed with immunoSEQ multiplex PCR; in TCRdb, only in-frame clones are kept and a portion is missing. The sample carries some 25,000 clones, roughly 80% recorded once. The sequenced sample consisted of PBMCs. Receptors originate from a man between 60 and 75 years old with colorectal cancer.

CDR3 bases: TGCGCCAGCAGCTTGGGTACAAACTCTGGAAACACCATATATTTT. Translation gives CASSLGTNSGNTIYF. The V and J genes are TRBV5-1 and TRBJ1-3; D remains ambiguous. Germline V gene data show CDR1 as SGHRS and CDR2 as YFSETQ. V lost 0 bases to trimming and J lost 0 bases, with 7 bases between them. The CDR3 runs to 15 residues.

This chain uses TRBV3-1 (or the pseudogene TRBV3-2) with TRBJ1-2; D is uncertain. Germline V CDR1 and CDR2: LGHDT, YNNKEL (reference sequence). This CDR3 has 14 amino acids. The germline V and J ends were trimmed by 4 bases and 2 bases, with 11 bases remaining between them. In DNA, the CDR3 is TGTGCCAGCAGCCCGGAGGTGGCCAACTATGGCTACACCTTC. Protein: CASSPEVANYGYTF.

The chain uses TRBV5-1 and TRBJ1-2; D remains ambiguous. V gave up 0 bases and J gave up 8 bases, with 11 bases separating them. The germline V gene has CDR1 SGHRS and CDR2 YFSETQ. The CDR3 is made up of 13 amino acids. Here the CDR3 DNA reads TGCGCCAGCAGCTTGGACGGGTCCAAGGGCTACACCTTC. Translated, it gives CASSLDGSKGYTF.

The chain employs TRBV6-5 and TRBJ2-6, with unresolved D. The V gene's germline CDR1 is MNHEY and CDR2 SVGAGI. Trimming shortened V by 9 bases and J by 0 bases, and 9 bases separated the two germline ends. The CDR3 contains 14 residues. CDR3 loop: CASLASSGANVLTF. The DNA for the CDR3 is TGTGCCAGTCTGGCCTCCTCTGGGGCCAACGTCCTGACTTTC.

The CDR3 sequence is CASSETGVSRATGELFF. The CDR3 DNA reads as TGTGCCAGCAGTGAGACGGGAGTTAGCCGCGCCACCGGGGAGCTGTTTTTT. The chain uses TRBV2 and TRBJ2-2, with D perhaps matching TRBD2 (6 bases). V lost 3 bases and J 4 bases, leaving 18 bases between the germline ends. CDR1 is SNHLY and CDR2 is FYNNEI in the germline V gene. The CDR3 extends over 17 amino acids.

This rearrangement joins TRBV5-4 to TRBJ2-3; D is ambiguous. The CDR3 loop spans 15 amino acids. Per germline, CDR1 SGHNT and CDR2 YYREEE (reference sequence). Trimming took 4 bases from V and 0 from J, leaving 12 bases between them. In DNA, the CDR3 is TGTGCCAGCAGCCCCTGGACGGTTAGCACAGATACGCAGTATTTT. Protein sequence: CASSPWTVSTDTQYF.

The chain couples TRBV30 to TRBJ1-3, with D possibly TRBD1 on 6 matching bases. In germline, CDR1 is GTSNPN, CDR2 SVGIG (reference sequence). CDR3 size: 15 residues. V was clipped by 2 bases and J by 4 bases, with 15 bases between them. Written as DNA, the CDR3 is TGTGCCTGGAGTCCCCCAGGGGCGTCAGGAAACACCATATATTTT. Amino acid sequence: CAWSPPGASGNTIYF.

The genes are TRBV6-5 and TRBJ1-4; D not resolved. Germline-derived CDR1 and CDR2 are MNHEY and SVGAGI. This CDR3 comprises 13 residues. Between the trimmed V and J ends, which lost 8 bases and 5 bases, there was a span of 12 bases. The CDR3 region has the DNA TGTGCCAGCTCGCTCCCGGGAAATGAAAAACTGTTTTTT. Its protein is CASSLPGNEKLFF.

Written as DNA, the CDR3 is TGTGCCAGCAGTGAACTGCAGGGGCAAAACAAAAACATTCAGTACTTC. Translating it yields CASSELQGQNKNIQYF. The genes are TRBV2 and TRBJ2-4; tentative D call: TRBD1 (6 bases). The CDR3 totals 16 residues. Germline V gives CDR1 SNHLY, CDR2 FYNNEI. V lost 2 bases and J 3 bases, leaving 14 bases between the germline ends.

This chain uses TRBV2 with TRBJ1-1, with a weak D call TRBD1 (6 bases). Looked up from germline, CDR1 is SNHLY and CDR2 is FYNNEI. V was trimmed by 6 bases and J by 4 bases, leaving 6 bases between them. CDR3 length: 11 amino acids. In nucleotides, the CDR3 is TGTGCCAGCAGACAGGGCACTGAAGCTTTCTTT. Translating gives CASRQGTEAFF. Supplemented by reference TRBV2 and TRBJ1-1, the full variable domain reads EPEVTQTPSHQVTQMGQEVILRCVPISNHLYFYWYRQILGQKVEFLVSFYNNEISEKSEIFDDQFSVERPDGSNFTLKIRSTKLEDSAMYFCASRQGTEAFFGQGTRLTVV.

In DNA form, the CDR3 reads TGTGCCTTCCTGAACCACATAAGACCCCTCCACTTT. It codes for CAFLNHIRPLHF. V and J are TRBV30 and TRBJ1-6; D is unclear. This CDR3 is built from 12 residues. The V and J ends lost 7 bases and 12 bases respectively, with 16 bases between them. Germline-derived CDR1 and CDR2 are GTSNPN and SVGIG (reference sequence).

The chain recombines TRBV6-6 with TRBJ2-7; 11 nucleotides align to TRBD2. The CDR3 extends over 15 amino acids. The V and J ends lost 0 bases and 4 bases, in that order; junction bases with no gene match: 2. CDR1 and CDR2 from the germline V gene are MNHNY and SVGAGI (reference sequence). CDR3 sequence (DNA): TGTGCCAGCAGTTACTCGGCTAGCGGGGGGTACGAGCAGTACTTC. Encoded protein: CASSYSASGGYEQYF.

This clone was counted a few times. The genes are TRBV4-1 and TRBJ2-4; D is perhaps TRBD2 (6 bases). The CDR3 sequence is 20 residues long. The germline V gene encodes CDR1 MGHRA and CDR2 YSYEKL. Trimming shortened V by 2 bases and J by 0 bases, and 23 bases separated the two germline ends. CDR3 DNA sequence: TGCGCCAGCAGCCAACCGGCCCCAGCGGGCGAGGCAATAGCCAAAAACATTCAGTACTTC. Its translation: CASSQPAPAGEAIAKNIQYF.

This clone was seen a handful of times. The J gene is TRBJ1-1, the V gene TRBV4-2, with D tentatively TRBD1 (5 bases). Deletions cut 4 bases from V and 0 bases from J, with 12 bases between. The CDR3 has 15 residues. CDR1 LGHNA and CDR2 YNFKEQ come from the germline V gene. The CDR3 nucleotides are TGTGCCAGCAGCCTGTCACAGGCTTTGAACACTGAAGCTTTCTTT. It codes for CASSLSQALNTEAFF.

This sequence joins TRBV27 and TRBJ2-1; D is ambiguous. Germline-derived CDR1 and CDR2 are MNHEY and SMNVEV (reference sequence). There are 13 residues in the CDR3. V shed 5 bases and J shed 10 bases, with 15 bases lying between them. The CDR3 loop reads CASSPTRYGEQFF. Written as DNA, the CDR3 is TGTGCCAGCAGTCCGACACGGTACGGGGAGCAGTTCTTC.

The V call is TRBV5-6, the J call TRBJ1-2; D is uncertain. CDR3 length equals 13 residues. Trimming shortened V by 0 bases and J by 2 bases, and 5 bases separated the two germline ends. Per germline, CDR1 SGHDT and CDR2 YYEEEE. The CDR3 DNA reads as TGTGCCAGCAGCTTGGCACTCAACTATGGCTACACCTTC. It encodes CASSLALNYGYTF.

This clone was seen a handful of times. The chain joins TRBV27 to TRBJ2-1, with TRBD1 as a possible D gene (5 bases). V was trimmed by 6 bases and J by 4 bases, leaving 19 bases between them. Looked up from germline, CDR1 is MNHEY and CDR2 is SMNVEV (reference sequence). This CDR3 spans 16 amino acids. CDR3 in amino acids: CASSGIDSWAYNEQFF. DNA of the CDR3: TGTGCCAGCAGCGGAATAGACAGCTGGGCGTACAATGAGCAGTTCTTC.

The chain combines TRBV19 with TRBJ2-2; D is perhaps TRBD1 (7 bases). From germline, CDR1 is LNHDA and CDR2 SQIVND (reference sequence). The CDR3 is 16 amino acids. Trimming removed 10 bases at V and 2 bases at J, with 20 bases between. CDR3: CATPPRGRRNTGELFF. CDR3 sequence (DNA): TGTGCCACTCCCCCCAGGGGGAGGCGCAACACCGGGGAGCTGTTTTTT.

This clone was observed a single time. The chain couples TRBV5-4 to TRBJ1-3; TRBD1 matches at 7 bases. The germline gives CDR1 SGHNT, CDR2 YYREEE (reference sequence). The ends lost 3 bases at V and 0 bases at J; junction bases unmatched: 9. The CDR3 spans 17 residues. The CDR3 protein is CASSSGLGQRSGNTIYF. As DNA, the CDR3 is TGTGCCAGCAGCTCAGGCCTGGGACAGCGCTCTGGAAACACCATATATTTT.

This clone was picked up a small number of times. The chain joins TRBV13 to TRBJ2-3; possible D gene TRBD2, 5 bases. The germline gives CDR1 PRHDT, CDR2 FYEKMQ (reference sequence). This CDR3 comprises 14 residues. V shed 5 bases and J shed 2 bases, with 11 bases lying between them. CDR3 in amino acids: CASSDYLHTDTQYF. The CDR3, as DNA: TGTGCCAGCAGCGACTACCTACACACAGATACGCAGTATTTT. The variable domain in full, with the rest retrieved from reference TRBV13 and TRBJ2-3, is AAGVIQSPRHLIKEKRETATLKCYPIPRHDTVYWYQQGPGQDPQFLISFYEKMQSDKGSIPDRFSAQQFSDYHSELNMSSLELGDSALYFCASSDYLHTDTQYFGPGTRLTVL.

The rearrangement uses TRBV29-1 and TRBJ2-3; the D gene is possibly TRBD1 (6 bases). This CDR3 has 15 residues. Germline CDR1 and CDR2: SQVTM and ANQGSEA. Between the trimmed V and J ends, which lost 4 bases and 1 base, there was a span of 15 bases. DNA of the CDR3: TGCAGCGTTGTTGGGGGCCCCACGGGCACAGATACGCAGTATTTT. It is translated as CSVVGGPTGTDTQYF.